This is a list of T cell receptor beta chains from one sample in a study of cytomegalovirus exposure and HLA in healthy donors. The assay was immunoSEQ multiplex PCR, and TCRdb's table has in-frame clones only and misses some. The data show 70,000 or so clones, 90% to 95% seen once. The sequencing sample was made of PBMCs. The receptors originated from a man between 18 and 29 years old in good health and CMV-seropositive. CDR3s leave out the opening cysteine and the closing phenylalanine or tryptophan. D genes are given only for firm matches.

ASSFGPTSGGGELF	TRBD2	TRBV7-3	TRBJ2-2
ASSPPFPEKNIQY	.	TRBV18	TRBJ2-4
ASSINNGQPQH	.	TRBV27	TRBJ1-5
ASSPWGGRTDTQY	TRBD2	TRBV7-6	TRBJ2-3
AWGGRIIAEAF	.	TRBV7-9	TRBJ1-1
ASSPSSGETQY	TRBD2	TRBV13	TRBJ2-5
ASSIEAGATDTQY	TRBD2	TRBV19	TRBJ2-3
ASGGQPEAF	.	TRBV25-1	TRBJ1-1
ASSTTGETYNEQF	TRBD1	TRBV6-1	TRBJ2-1
ASSPSGLYEQY	TRBD2	TRBV6-1	TRBJ2-7
AARTGGNYNEQF	TRBD1	TRBV27	TRBJ2-1
ASSPARTLPLGYT	.	TRBV19	TRBJ1-2
AISDAGAGEQY	.	TRBV10-3	TRBJ2-7
ASSGQGRTGELF	TRBD1	TRBV25-1	TRBJ2-2
ASSPQGATNEKLF	TRBD1	TRBV5-1	TRBJ1-4
ASSLGLGQGAIGELF	TRBD1	TRBV13	TRBJ2-2
ASSPTSNSIETQY	.	TRBV7-7	TRBJ2-5
ASSQVVAGGGETQY	TRBD2	TRBV4-1	TRBJ2-5